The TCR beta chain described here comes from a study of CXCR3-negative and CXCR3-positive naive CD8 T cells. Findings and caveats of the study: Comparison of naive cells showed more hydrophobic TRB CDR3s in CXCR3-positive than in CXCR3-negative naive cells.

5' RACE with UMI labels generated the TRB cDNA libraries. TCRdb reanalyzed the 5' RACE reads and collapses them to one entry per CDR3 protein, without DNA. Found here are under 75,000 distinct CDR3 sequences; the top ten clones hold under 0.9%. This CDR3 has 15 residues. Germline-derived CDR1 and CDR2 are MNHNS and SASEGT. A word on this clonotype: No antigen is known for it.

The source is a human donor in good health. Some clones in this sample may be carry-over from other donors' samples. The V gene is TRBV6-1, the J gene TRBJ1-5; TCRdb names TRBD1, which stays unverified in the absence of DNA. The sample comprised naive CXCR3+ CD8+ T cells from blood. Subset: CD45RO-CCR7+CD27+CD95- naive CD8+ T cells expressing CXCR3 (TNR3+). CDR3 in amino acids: CASSEAGTGNQPQHF.